This TCR beta chain came from a study of T cell responses to AZD1222 COVID-19 vaccine. The data were produced by immunoSEQ multiplex PCR, yet TCRdb's version contains in-frame clones alone and is incomplete. The sample yields about 86,000 clones, roughly 88% seen once. For this clone: What it binds is not known.

The CDR3 extends over 16 amino acids. After removal of 2 bases from V and 8 bases from J, the junction contained 14 bases not matched to a gene. Germline CDR1 is SGDLS and CDR2 is YYNGEE. General study results and limits: Seropositivity was recorded at baseline in only six AZD1222 recipients.

The clonotype originates from an adult who received the AZD1222 COVID-19 vaccine. The chain uses TRBV9 and TRBJ1-2; TRBD1 matches 8 bases. The source was peripheral blood, collected 28 days after the second AZD1222 dose. CDR3 loop: CASSVHPGQGTGGYTF. DNA of the CDR3: TGTGCCAGCAGCGTGCATCCTGGACAGGGTACGGGCGGCTACACCTTC. The entire variable domain, with the rest obtained from reference TRBV9 and TRBJ1-2, is as follows: DSGVTQTPKHLITATGQRVTLRCSPRSGDLSVYWYQQSLDQGLQFLIQYYNGEERAKGNILERFSAQQFPDLHSELNLSSLELGDSALYFCASSVHPGQGTGGYTFGSGTRLTVV.